These T cell receptor beta chains were read from a single sample in a study of blood T cell repertoires in COVID-19. Sequencing used immunoSEQ multiplex PCR; TCRdb keeps in-frame clones, though not all of them. The data contain roughly 50,000 clones, roughly 85% of them singletons. What was sequenced was peripheral blood. The receptor source for this set is a man aged 55 to 70 with acute or convalescent COVID-19. CDR3s include the opening cysteine and the closing phenylalanine or tryptophan. The D gene is left open where the match is weak. The size of a clone is reported for some rows only, either as once, few or many, or as a class for expanded clones.

v_call: TRBV19
clone_size: -
j_call: TRBJ2-5
d_call: -
cdr3_nt: TGTGCCAGTAGTACCCATCAAGAGACCCAGTACTTC
cdr3_aa: CASSTHQETQYF

v_call: TRBV3-1/TRBV3-2
clone_size: -
j_call: TRBJ2-7
d_call: -
cdr3_nt: TGTGCCAGCAGCCTGTGGACAGAACCCTACGAGCAGTACTTC
cdr3_aa: CASSLWTEPYEQYF

v_call: TRBV18
clone_size: -
j_call: TRBJ1-2
d_call: -
cdr3_nt: TGTGCCAGCTCACCTTGGACACACGGCTATGGCTACACCTTC
cdr3_aa: CASSPWTHGYGYTF

v_call: TRBV7-9
clone_size: -
j_call: TRBJ2-7
d_call: -
cdr3_nt: TGTGCCAGCAGCCTATTTCAGAGGAACGAGCAGTACTTC
cdr3_aa: CASSLFQRNEQYF

v_call: TRBV20-1
clone_size: -
j_call: TRBJ1-1
d_call: -
cdr3_nt: TGCAGTGCTAGTGGTCAGATGAACACTGAAGCTTTCTTT
cdr3_aa: CSASGQMNTEAFF

v_call: TRBV28
clone_size: -
j_call: TRBJ2-2
d_call: -
cdr3_nt: TGTGCCAGCAGTTTATCGACAGCCGCGAACACCGGGGAGCTGTTTTTT
cdr3_aa: CASSLSTAANTGELFF

v_call: TRBV5-6
clone_size: -
j_call: TRBJ2-5
d_call: -
cdr3_nt: TGTGCCAGCAGCTTGGGCGGGAACCAAGAGACCCAGTACTTC
cdr3_aa: CASSLGGNQETQYF

v_call: TRBV12-3/TRBV12-4
clone_size: -
j_call: TRBJ1-6
d_call: -
cdr3_nt: TGTGCCAGCAGGAAACAGGGCTCCCTCCACTTT
cdr3_aa: CASRKQGSLHF

v_call: TRBV21-1
clone_size: -
j_call: TRBJ2-7
d_call: -
cdr3_nt: TGTGCCAGCAGCATTCGGACTAGCGGGAGGCGTCACGAGCAGTACTTC
cdr3_aa: CASSIRTSGRRHEQYF

v_call: TRBV28
clone_size: -
j_call: TRBJ1-5
d_call: TRBD1
cdr3_nt: TGTGCCAGCACCGCCCCAACCGGCAGGGGGGATCAGCCCCAGCATTTT
cdr3_aa: CASTAPTGRGDQPQHF

v_call: TRBV20-1
clone_size: -
j_call: TRBJ2-7
d_call: -
cdr3_nt: TGCAGTGCCCGCTACGAGCAGTACTTC
cdr3_aa: CSARYEQYF

v_call: TRBV11-2
clone_size: -
j_call: TRBJ2-3
d_call: TRBD1
cdr3_nt: TGTGCCAGCAGCTTTTGGGGGACAGCCACAGATACGCAGTATTTT
cdr3_aa: CASSFWGTATDTQYF

v_call: TRBV7-2
clone_size: few
j_call: TRBJ1-1
d_call: -
cdr3_nt: TGTGCCAGCGGGAGGGACGTAGAAACTGAAGCTTTCTTT
cdr3_aa: CASGRDVETEAFF

v_call: TRBV29-1
clone_size: -
j_call: TRBJ2-7
d_call: TRBD2
cdr3_nt: TGCAGCGTTGATGCCCGGGGGGACGGCTACGAGCAGTACTTC
cdr3_aa: CSVDARGDGYEQYF

v_call: TRBV27
clone_size: -
j_call: TRBJ1-1
d_call: -
cdr3_nt: TGTGCCAGCAGTTTCCGGGAGAACACTGAAGCTTTCTTT
cdr3_aa: CASSFRENTEAFF

v_call: TRBV27
clone_size: -
j_call: TRBJ1-3
d_call: -
cdr3_nt: TGTGCCAGCAGTCGAGGGGGAAGCTCTGGAAACACCATATATTTT
cdr3_aa: CASSRGGSSGNTIYF